This TCR beta chain was observed in a study of T-cell memory formation after mild COVID-19. This clonotype has just a few counts. TCRdb reprocessed the 5' RACE reads with MiXCR, giving one entry per CDR3 protein. The sample contains about 500,000 distinct CDR3 sequences, about a fifth of which appear only once. V lost 2 bases to trimming and J lost 4 bases, with 8 bases between them. The CDR3 is made up of 14 amino acids. Material: PBMCs or a T cell subset sorted from them (not recorded which). The genes are TRBV12-3 or TRBV12-4 and TRBJ2-2; D unclear. The clonotype comes from an adult woman who had mild COVID-19 (a few samples of this study predate the infection). Cell type and time point are not known. The CDR3 is CASSLLGPTGELFF. Here the CDR3 DNA reads TGTGCCAGCAGTTTATTGGGTCCCACCGGGGAGCTGTTTTTT.